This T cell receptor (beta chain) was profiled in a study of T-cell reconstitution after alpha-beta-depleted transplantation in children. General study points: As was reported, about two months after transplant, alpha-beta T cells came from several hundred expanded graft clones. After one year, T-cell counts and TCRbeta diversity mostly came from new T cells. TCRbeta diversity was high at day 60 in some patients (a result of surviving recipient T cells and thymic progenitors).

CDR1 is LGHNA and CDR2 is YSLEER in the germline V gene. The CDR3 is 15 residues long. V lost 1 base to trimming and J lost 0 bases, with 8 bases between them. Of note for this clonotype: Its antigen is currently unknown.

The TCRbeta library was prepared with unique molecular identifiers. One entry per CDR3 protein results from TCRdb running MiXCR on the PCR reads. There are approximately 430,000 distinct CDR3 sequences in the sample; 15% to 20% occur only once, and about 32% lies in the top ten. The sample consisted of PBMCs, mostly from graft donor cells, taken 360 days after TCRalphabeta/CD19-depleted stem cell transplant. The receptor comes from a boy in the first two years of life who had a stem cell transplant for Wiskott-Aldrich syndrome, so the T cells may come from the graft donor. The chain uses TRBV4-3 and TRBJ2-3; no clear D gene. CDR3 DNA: TGCGCCAGCAGCCAAGGGCTCCCAAGCACAGATACGCAGTATTTT. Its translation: CASSQGLPSTDTQYF.